This T cell receptor (beta chain) was captured in a study of regulatory T cells in long-lasting Graves disease. CDR3 regions were amplified by Arm-PCR using iRepertoire HTBI primers to build TCR beta libraries. Via MiXCR, TCRdb re-called the multiplex PCR reads, giving one row per CDR3 protein. In the table there are 500,000 to 700,000 distinct CDR3 sequences, 15% to 20% of which are singletons. This CDR3 has 16 amino acids. The germline V and J ends were trimmed by 3 bases and 0 bases, with 12 bases remaining between them. Germline loops: CDR1 LGHDT, CDR2 YNNKEL (reference sequence). Time point denoted: newly diagnosed GD, antithyroid drugs for less than 3 months. Making the TCR library involved RNA that had been extracted from PBMCs. These data were also reused for a study on T cells in Graves' hyperthyroidism and ophthalmopathy.

The V and J genes are TRBV3-1 and TRBJ1-3; unclear D gene. The specimen comprised peripheral blood mononuclear cells (PBMCs), sampled at new diagnosis, from a patient treated with antithyroid drugs. The TCR was taken from a woman in her 30s with Graves disease. In nucleotides, the CDR3 is TGTGCCAGCAGCCAGATCGCGTCCTACTCTGGAAACACCATATATTTT. Amino acid sequence: CASSQIASYSGNTIYF.